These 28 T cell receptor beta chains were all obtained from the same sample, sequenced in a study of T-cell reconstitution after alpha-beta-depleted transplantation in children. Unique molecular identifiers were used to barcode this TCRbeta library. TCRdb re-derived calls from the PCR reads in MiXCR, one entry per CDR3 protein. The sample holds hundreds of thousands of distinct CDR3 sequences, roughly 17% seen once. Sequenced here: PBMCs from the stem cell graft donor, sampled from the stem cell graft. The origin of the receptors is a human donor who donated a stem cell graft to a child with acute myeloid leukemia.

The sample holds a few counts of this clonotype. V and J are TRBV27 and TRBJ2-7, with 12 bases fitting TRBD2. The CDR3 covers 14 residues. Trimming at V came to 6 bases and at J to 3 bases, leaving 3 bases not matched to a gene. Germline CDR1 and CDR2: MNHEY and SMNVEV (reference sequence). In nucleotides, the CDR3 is TGTGCCAGCAGCAGGACTAGCGGGAACTACGAGCAGTACGTC. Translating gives CASSRTSGNYEQYV.

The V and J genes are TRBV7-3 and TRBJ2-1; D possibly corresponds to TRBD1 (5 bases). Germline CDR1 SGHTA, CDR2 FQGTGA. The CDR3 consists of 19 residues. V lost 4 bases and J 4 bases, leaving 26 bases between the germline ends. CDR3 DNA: TGTGCCAGCAGCTCAACGACAGTTCCAGGCTGGAGTCAATACAATGAGCAGTTCTTC. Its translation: CASSSTTVPGWSQYNEQFF.

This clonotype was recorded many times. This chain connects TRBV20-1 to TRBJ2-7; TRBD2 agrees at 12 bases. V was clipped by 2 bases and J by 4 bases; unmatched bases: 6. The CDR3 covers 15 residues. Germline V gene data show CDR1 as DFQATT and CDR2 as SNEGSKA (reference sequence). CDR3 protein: CSARITSGGRYEQYF. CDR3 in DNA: TGCAGTGCTAGAATCACTAGCGGGGGGCGGTACGAGCAGTACTTC.

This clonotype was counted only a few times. The CDR3 sequence: CAISESPHHTDTQYF. CDR3 in DNA: TGTGCCATCAGTGAGTCACCCCACCACACAGATACGCAGTATTTT. The chain couples TRBV10-3 to TRBJ2-3, with D unclear. Deletions cut 0 bases from V and 2 bases from J, with 9 bases between. This CDR3 is 15 amino acids long. CDR1 is ENHRY and CDR2 is SYGVKD in the germline V gene.

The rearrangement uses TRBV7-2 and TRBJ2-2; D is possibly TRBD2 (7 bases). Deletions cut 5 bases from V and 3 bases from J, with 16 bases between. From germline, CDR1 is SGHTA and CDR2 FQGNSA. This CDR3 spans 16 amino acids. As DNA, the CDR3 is TGTGCCAGCAGCGTCGTGGCGGGGGCAGACACCGGGGAGCTGTTTTTT. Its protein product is CASSVVAGADTGELFF.

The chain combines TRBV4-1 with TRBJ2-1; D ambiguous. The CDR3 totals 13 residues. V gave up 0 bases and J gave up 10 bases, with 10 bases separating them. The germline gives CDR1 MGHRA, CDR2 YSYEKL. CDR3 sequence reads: CASSQDLDAEQFF. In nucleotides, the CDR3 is TGCGCCAGCAGCCAAGATCTGGACGCCGAGCAGTTCTTC.

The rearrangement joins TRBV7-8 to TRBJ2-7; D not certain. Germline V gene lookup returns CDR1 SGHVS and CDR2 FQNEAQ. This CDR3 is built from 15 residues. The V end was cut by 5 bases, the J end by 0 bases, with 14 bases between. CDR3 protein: CASSAARISSYEQYV. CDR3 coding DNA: TGTGCCAGCAGCGCTGCAAGAATAAGCTCCTACGAGCAGTACGTC.

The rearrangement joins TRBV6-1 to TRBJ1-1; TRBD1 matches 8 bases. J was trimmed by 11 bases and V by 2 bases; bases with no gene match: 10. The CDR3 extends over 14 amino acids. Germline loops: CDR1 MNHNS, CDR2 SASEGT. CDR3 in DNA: TGTGCCAGCAGTGAAATCTCTCCGGACAGGGCGGCTTTCTTT. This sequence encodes CASSEISPDRAAFF.

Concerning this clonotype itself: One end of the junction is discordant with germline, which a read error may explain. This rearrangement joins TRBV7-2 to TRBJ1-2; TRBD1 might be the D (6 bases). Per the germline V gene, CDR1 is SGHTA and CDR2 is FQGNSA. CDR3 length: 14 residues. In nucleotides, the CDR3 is TGTGCCAGCAGCTCCGGACAGAGAGCCTATGTCTACACCTTC. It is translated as CASSSGQRAYVYTF.

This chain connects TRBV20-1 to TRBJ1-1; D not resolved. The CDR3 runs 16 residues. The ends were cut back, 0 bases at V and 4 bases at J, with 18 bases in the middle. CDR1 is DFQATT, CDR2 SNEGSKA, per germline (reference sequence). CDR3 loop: CSARDRSGRAGTEAFF. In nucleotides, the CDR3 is TGCAGTGCTAGAGATAGGTCGGGGAGGGCGGGCACTGAAGCTTTCTTT.

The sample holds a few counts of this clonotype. CDR3 sequence reads: CASSDQQGAYNEQFF. The CDR3 DNA reads as TGTGCCAGCAGTGATCAGCAGGGGGCCTACAATGAGCAGTTCTTC. The chain recombines TRBV25-1 with TRBJ2-1; 7 bases fit TRBD1. CDR1 MGHDK and CDR2 SYGVNS come from the germline V gene. The V gene end was trimmed by 3 bases and the J gene end by 2 bases; junction bases not matched to a gene: 4. CDR3 size: 15 residues.

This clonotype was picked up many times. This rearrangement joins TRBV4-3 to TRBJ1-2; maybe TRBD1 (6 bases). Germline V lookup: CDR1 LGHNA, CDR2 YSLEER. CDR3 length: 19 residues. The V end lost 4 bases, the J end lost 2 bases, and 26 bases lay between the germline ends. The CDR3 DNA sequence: TGCGCCAGCAGCCTTCCTTACGGCCTGGAACAGGGACGGAACTATGGCTACACCTTC. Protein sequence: CASSLPYGLEQGRNYGYTF.

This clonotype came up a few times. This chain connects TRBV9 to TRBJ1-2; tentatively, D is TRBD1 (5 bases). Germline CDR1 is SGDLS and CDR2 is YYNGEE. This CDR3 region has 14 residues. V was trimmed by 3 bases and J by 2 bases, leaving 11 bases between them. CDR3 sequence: CASSATAGNYGYTF. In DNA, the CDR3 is TGTGCCAGCAGCGCTACGGCAGGGAACTATGGCTACACCTTC.

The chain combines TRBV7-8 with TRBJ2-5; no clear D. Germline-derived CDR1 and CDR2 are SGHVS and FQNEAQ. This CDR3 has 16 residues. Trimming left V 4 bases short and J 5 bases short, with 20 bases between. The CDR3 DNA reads TGTGCCAGCAGCTCAAGGCAGGATAAAGCAAGGGAGACCCAGTACTTC. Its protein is CASSSRQDKARETQYF.

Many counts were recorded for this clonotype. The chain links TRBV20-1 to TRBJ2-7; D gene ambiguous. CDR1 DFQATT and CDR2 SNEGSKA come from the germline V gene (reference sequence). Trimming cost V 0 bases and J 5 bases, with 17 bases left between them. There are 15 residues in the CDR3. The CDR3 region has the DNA TGCAGTGCTAGAGATATAGGGCAGATTCAGAACGAGCAGTACTTC. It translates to CSARDIGQIQNEQYF.

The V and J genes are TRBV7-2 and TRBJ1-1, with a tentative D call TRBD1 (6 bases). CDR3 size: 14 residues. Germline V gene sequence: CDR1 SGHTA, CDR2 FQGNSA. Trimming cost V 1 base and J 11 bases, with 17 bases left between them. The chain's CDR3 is CASSLGGAATHAFF. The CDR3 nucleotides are TGTGCCAGCAGCTTAGGGGGGGCGGCGACCCATGCTTTCTTT.

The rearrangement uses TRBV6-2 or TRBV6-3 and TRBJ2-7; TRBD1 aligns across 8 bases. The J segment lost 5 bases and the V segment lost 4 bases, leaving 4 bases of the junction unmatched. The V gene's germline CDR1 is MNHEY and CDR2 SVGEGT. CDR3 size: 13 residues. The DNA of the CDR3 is TGTGCCAGCAGTTTGGACAGGGTTCACGAGCAGTACGTC. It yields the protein CASSLDRVHEQYV.

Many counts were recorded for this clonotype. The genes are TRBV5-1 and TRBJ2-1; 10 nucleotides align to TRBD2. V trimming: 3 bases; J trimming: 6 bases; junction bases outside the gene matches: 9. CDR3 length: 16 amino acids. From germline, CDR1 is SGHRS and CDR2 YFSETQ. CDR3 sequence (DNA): TGCGCCAGCAGCTCCGATAGCGGGGGGCCCGCCAATGAGCAGTTCTTC. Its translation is CASSSDSGGPANEQFF.

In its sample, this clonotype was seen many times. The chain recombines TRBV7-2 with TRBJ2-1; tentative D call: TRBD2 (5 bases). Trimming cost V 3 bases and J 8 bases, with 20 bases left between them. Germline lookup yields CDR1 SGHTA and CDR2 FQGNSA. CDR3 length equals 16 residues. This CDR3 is CASSFSTGWNEYEQFF. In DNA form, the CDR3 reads TGTGCCAGCAGCTTTAGCACGGGATGGAATGAGTATGAGCAGTTCTTC.

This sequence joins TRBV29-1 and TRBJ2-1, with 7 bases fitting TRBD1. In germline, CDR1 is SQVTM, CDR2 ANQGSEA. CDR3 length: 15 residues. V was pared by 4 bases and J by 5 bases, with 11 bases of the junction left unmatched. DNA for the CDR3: TGCAGCGTTGCGCTGACAGGGATGTTGGACAATGAGCAGTTCTTC. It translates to CSVALTGMLDNEQFF.

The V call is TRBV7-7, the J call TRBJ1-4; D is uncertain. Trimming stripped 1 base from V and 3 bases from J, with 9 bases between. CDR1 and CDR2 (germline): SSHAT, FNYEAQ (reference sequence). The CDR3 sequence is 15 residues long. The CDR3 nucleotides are TGTGCCAGCAGCTTAGGACGGAGGGCTAATGAAAAACTGTTTTTT. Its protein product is CASSLGRRANEKLFF.

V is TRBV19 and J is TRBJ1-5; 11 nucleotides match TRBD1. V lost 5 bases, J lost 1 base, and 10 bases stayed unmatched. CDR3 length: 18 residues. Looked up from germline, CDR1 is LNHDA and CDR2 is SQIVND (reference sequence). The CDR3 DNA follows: TGTGCCAGTAGTTGGAAGGACAGGGGGCGAAACAGCAATCAGCCCCAGCATTTT. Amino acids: CASSWKDRGRNSNQPQHF.

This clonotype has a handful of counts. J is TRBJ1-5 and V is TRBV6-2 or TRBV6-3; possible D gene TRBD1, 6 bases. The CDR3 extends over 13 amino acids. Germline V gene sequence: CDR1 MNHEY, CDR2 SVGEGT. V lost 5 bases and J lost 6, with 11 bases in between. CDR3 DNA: TGTGCCAGCAGTCGGGGGGCCGGTCAGCCCCAGCATTTT. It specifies CASSRGAGQPQHF.

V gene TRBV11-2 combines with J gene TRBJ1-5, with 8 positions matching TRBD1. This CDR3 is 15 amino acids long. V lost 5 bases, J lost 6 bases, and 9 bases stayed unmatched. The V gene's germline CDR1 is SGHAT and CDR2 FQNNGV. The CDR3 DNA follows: TGTGCCAGCAGCCCACCGGGACAGGCGTCTCAGCCCCAGCATTTT. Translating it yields CASSPPGQASQPQHF. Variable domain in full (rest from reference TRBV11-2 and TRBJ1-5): EAGVAQSPRYKIIEKRQSVAFWCNPISGHATLYWYQQILGQGPKLLIQFQNNGVVDDSQLPKDRFSAERLKGVDSTLKIQPAKLEDSAVYLCASSPPGQASQPQHFGDGTRLSIL.

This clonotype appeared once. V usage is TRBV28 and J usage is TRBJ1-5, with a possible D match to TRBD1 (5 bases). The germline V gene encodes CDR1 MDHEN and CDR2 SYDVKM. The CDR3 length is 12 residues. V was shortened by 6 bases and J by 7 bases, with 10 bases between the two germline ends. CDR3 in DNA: TGTGCCAGCAGATTACAGGCCCAGCCCCAGCATTTT. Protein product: CASRLQAQPQHF.

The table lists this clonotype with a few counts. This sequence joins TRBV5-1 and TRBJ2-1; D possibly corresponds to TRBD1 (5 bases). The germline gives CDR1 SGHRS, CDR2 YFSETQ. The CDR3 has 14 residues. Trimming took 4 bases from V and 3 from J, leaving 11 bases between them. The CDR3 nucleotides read TGCGCCAGCAGCCCCGACAGAATCTACAATGAGCAGTTCTTC. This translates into CASSPDRIYNEQFF.

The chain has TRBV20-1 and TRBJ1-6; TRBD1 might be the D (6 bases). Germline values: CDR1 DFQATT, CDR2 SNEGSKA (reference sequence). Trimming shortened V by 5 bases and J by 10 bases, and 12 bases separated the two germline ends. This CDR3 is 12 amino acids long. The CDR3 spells CSALNRDSPLHF. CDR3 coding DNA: TGCAGTGCTCTCAACAGGGACTCACCCCTCCACTTT.

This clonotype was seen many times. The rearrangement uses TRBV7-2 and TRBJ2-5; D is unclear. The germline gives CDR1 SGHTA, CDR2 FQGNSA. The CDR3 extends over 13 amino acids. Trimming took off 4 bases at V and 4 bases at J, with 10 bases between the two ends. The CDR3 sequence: CASSSGRIETQYF. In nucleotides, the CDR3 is TGTGCCAGCAGCTCAGGACGAATAGAGACCCAGTACTTC.